The rows below give T cell receptor beta chains drawn from one sample of a study of blood T cell repertoires in COVID-19. Assay: immunoSEQ multiplex PCR; the TCRdb copy retains only in-frame clones and omits some. This table holds 90,000 to 150,000 clones, 85% found once. Sequenced input: peripheral blood. The receptors were gathered from a man between 60 and 75 years old with acute or convalescent COVID-19. Both conserved end residues are part of each CDR3. The order of the fields is J gene, clone size, V gene, CDR3 protein. Rows may omit the clone size; those that give it use once, few, many or a size class.

TRBJ2-5	NA	TRBV28	CASIPIGASSLAGTQETQYF
TRBJ1-5	few	TRBV4-2	CASSQEEAGWWPQHF
TRBJ2-3	NA	TRBV7-2	CASSPVSGGAYTDTQYF
TRBJ1-3	few	TRBV19	CASSIPGVGGNTIYF
TRBJ1-3	once	TRBV29-1	CSVRRRGTGNTIYF
TRBJ2-6	NA	TRBV4-3	CASSQNRDSSGANVLTF
TRBJ2-7	once	TRBV6-2/TRBV6-3	CASSYMGQGFYEQYF
TRBJ1-5	NA	TRBV28	CASTQGQGSSNQPQHF
TRBJ1-2	once	TRBV3-1/TRBV3-2	CASSQEIRGGAGHYGYTF
TRBJ2-7	NA	TRBV7-3	CASSLDGNYEQYF
TRBJ2-5	NA	TRBV7-9	CASSTRTSGSVRQETQYF
TRBJ2-3	NA	TRBV28	CASSSGQGPTDTQYF
TRBJ1-2	NA	TRBV28	CASSSGQLGYGYTF
TRBJ2-5	NA	TRBV4-3	CASSRRRSRAETQYF
TRBJ2-1	NA	TRBV7-9	CASSASLVGNEQFF
TRBJ1-2	NA	TRBV2	CASKTDRANYGYTF
TRBJ2-5	NA	TRBV4-1	CASSQESLAGGTQYF
TRBJ1-3	NA	TRBV7-2	CASSLAGTNSGNTIYF
TRBJ1-2	NA	TRBV12-3/TRBV12-4	CASSQNYGYTF